A selection of T cell receptor beta chains follows, all from one sample in a study of blood T cell repertoires in COVID-19. Some clones are missing from TCRdb's copy, which holds only in-frame ones; the method was immunoSEQ multiplex PCR. The data show approximately 110,000 clones, with approximately 80% seen just once and more than 20% held by the top ten. The material sequenced was peripheral blood. The source is a man between 65 and 85 years old with active or convalescent COVID-19. CDR3s include the opening cysteine and the closing phenylalanine or tryptophan. The order of the fields is clone size, D gene, J gene, V gene, CDR3 protein, CDR3 DNA. D genes are given only for firm matches. For some rows the clone size is stated as once, few or many, or as a class when expanded; others skip it.

NA TRBD1 TRBJ1-5 TRBV7-3 CAAAQDREKPQHF TGTGCAGCAGCTCAGGACAGGGAAAAGCCCCAGCATTTT
NA NA TRBJ2-3 TRBV7-6 CASSLGAPPIVDTQYF TGTGCCAGCAGCTTAGGTGCCCCCCCTATCGTAGATACGCAGTATTTT
few TRBD2 TRBJ2-5 TRBV5-1 CASSLGTGGETQYF TGCGCCAGCAGCCTAGGGACCGGGGGGGAGACCCAGTACTTC
once TRBD2 TRBJ2-1 TRBV6-5 CASSYSGTTNEQFF TGTGCCAGCAGTTACTCGGGGACTACAAATGAGCAGTTCTTC
NA NA TRBJ2-7 TRBV7-7 CASSFRSDYNSYEQYF TGTGCCAGCAGCTTTCGGTCGGACTACAACTCCTACGAGCAGTACTTC
NA TRBD2 TRBJ2-7 TRBV4-2 CASSQELGTSGYEQYF TGTGCCAGCAGCCAAGAACTAGGGACTAGCGGCTACGAGCAGTACTTC
NA NA TRBJ1-3 TRBV5-3 CARSLDGSSGNTIYF TGTGCCAGAAGCTTGGACGGGTCCTCTGGAAACACCATATATTTT
NA TRBD1 TRBJ1-2 TRBV27 CASSFRQGTGGYTF TGTGCCAGCAGTTTCCGACAGGGGACAGGCGGCTACACCTTC
NA NA TRBJ1-1 TRBV5-1 CASTPQMNTEAFF TGCGCCAGCACCCCACAGATGAACACTGAAGCTTTCTTT
NA NA TRBJ2-3 TRBV27 CASIVQRFSTDTQYF TGTGCCAGCATAGTCCAAAGATTCAGCACAGATACGCAGTATTTT
NA TRBD2 TRBJ2-1 TRBV10-2 CASSVHIAGGRNEQFF TGCGCCAGCAGTGTCCACATCGCGGGGGGGCGCAATGAGCAGTTCTTC
NA NA TRBJ1-1 TRBV12-3/TRBV12-4 CASRAEGISEAFF TGTGCCAGCAGGGCGGAGGGTATCTCTGAAGCTTTCTTT
many TRBD1 TRBJ1-3 TRBV6-6 CASSRQGSWAGNTIYF TGTGCCAGCAGTCGACAGGGGAGTTGGGCTGGAAACACCATATATTTT
NA NA TRBJ1-2 TRBV9 CASSVAIMGEGGYTF TGTGCCAGCAGCGTAGCTATCATGGGTGAGGGAGGCTACACCTTC
NA TRBD1 TRBJ1-2 TRBV7-9 CASSLWDRGHGYTF TGTGCCAGCAGCTTATGGGACAGGGGGCATGGCTACACCTTC
NA TRBD1 TRBJ1-6 TRBV19 CASSTTGTTYNSPLHF TGTGCCAGTAGTACGACAGGGACCACCTATAATTCACCCCTCCACTTT
NA NA TRBJ1-5 TRBV15 CATSRDEGNQPQHF TGTGCCACCAGCAGAGATGAGGGCAATCAGCCCCAGCATTTT
NA TRBD1 TRBJ1-2 TRBV30 CAWSGGQGTYGYTF TGTGCCTGGAGTGGGGGACAGGGCACCTATGGCTACACCTTC
once NA TRBJ2-7 TRBV6-5 CASRNRAYEQYF TGTGCCAGCAGGAACAGGGCCTACGAGCAGTACTTC
many NA TRBJ2-7 TRBV21-1 CASSDIRESIHEQYF TGTGCCAGCAGCGACATCCGGGAGTCTATCCACGAGCAGTACTTC
NA NA TRBJ1-1 TRBV2 CASRGDRNTEAFF TGTGCCAGCAGGGGAGACCGGAACACTGAAGCTTTCTTT
NA NA TRBJ2-3 TRBV12-5 CASAFDTQYF TGTGCTAGCGCGTTTGATACGCAGTATTTT